What follows describes a single T cell receptor beta chain. Its specificity is unknown. The sample originates from a study of CD8 T cells in ankylosing spondylitis. General study points: Ankylosing spondylitis blood seemed to carry a telltale TCR beta motif made of several highly homologous variants.

From the 5' RACE reads, TCRdb called clonotypes with MiXCR, one entry per CDR3 protein. The sample gives about 400,000 distinct CDR3 sequences, about 22% of which show up once; about 15% is in the top ten. The CDR3 covers 10 residues. Germline V lookup: CDR1 DFQATT, CDR2 SNEGSKA (reference sequence). V lost 2 bases, J lost 3 bases, and 2 bases lay in between. The sequencing input was blood, either unsorted or a sorted T cell fraction (not recorded which). The chain combines TRBV20-1 with TRBJ2-7; D is unresolved. The clonotype comes from a male donor with ankylosing spondylitis. CDR3 protein: CSARFYEQYF. The CDR3 coding sequence is TGCAGTGCTAGATTCTACGAGCAGTACTTC.